These 5 T cell receptor beta chains originate from one sample sequenced in a study of CD8 T cells in ankylosing spondylitis. Study-wide results and caveats: A motif of under ten highly homologous TCR beta variants was seen as apparently characteristic of ankylosing spondylitis blood.

TCRdb passed the 5' RACE reads through MiXCR, listing each CDR3 protein once. The repertoire has 300,000 to 400,000 distinct CDR3 sequences, around 20% of them found once; the top ten carry approximately 16%. These receptors have no known antigen. Sequencing was carried out using blood, either unsorted or a sorted T cell fraction (not recorded which). All receptors come from a male donor with ankylosing spondylitis.

The chain is built from TRBV27 and TRBJ2-7, with TRBD2 matching 10 bases. V lost 3 bases, J lost 2 bases, and 1 base stayed unmatched. The CDR3 sequence is 14 residues long. Germline V gives CDR1 MNHEY, CDR2 SMNVEV (reference sequence). As DNA, the CDR3 is TGTGCCAGCAGTTTGCTAGCGGGGGCCTACGAGCAGTACTTC. Translation gives CASSLLAGAYEQYF.

This clonotype came up many times. The V call is TRBV11-2, the J call TRBJ2-7; a possible D gene is TRBD1 (6 bases). Trimming shortened V by 5 bases and J by 2 bases, and 13 bases separated the two germline ends. The CDR3 extends over 14 amino acids. Germline assignment: CDR1 SGHAT and CDR2 FQNNGV. The CDR3 sequence: CASSLRTAAYEQYF. The CDR3 DNA reads as TGTGCCAGCAGCCTAAGGACAGCCGCCTACGAGCAGTACTTC.

The chain joins TRBV12-3 or TRBV12-4 to TRBJ2-7; 8 bases fit TRBD1. Unmatched junction bases numbered 7, after V lost 6 bases and J lost 3 bases. The CDR3 has 14 amino acids. The CDR3 here is CASRATGDDYEQYF. CDR3 DNA sequence: TGTGCCAGCAGAGCGACAGGGGATGACTACGAGCAGTACTTC.

The chain couples TRBV20-1 to TRBJ2-7; 10 bases match TRBD2. V shed 6 bases and J 4 bases; nucleotides not matched to a gene: 9. CDR1 and CDR2 (germline): DFQATT, SNEGSKA (reference sequence). The CDR3 spans 14 residues. DNA of the CDR3: TGCAGTGCAGACCTAGCGGGAGTCTGGTACGAGCAGTACTTC. Amino acid sequence: CSADLAGVWYEQYF.

J is TRBJ2-3 and V is TRBV14, with D perhaps matching TRBD1 or TRBD2 (5 bases each). V gave up 3 bases and J gave up 9 bases, with 13 bases separating them. Germline V gene lookup returns CDR1 SGHDN and CDR2 FVKESK. The CDR3 runs 13 residues. CDR3 in amino acids: CASSHGDQRTQYF. CDR3 DNA sequence: TGTGCCAGCAGCCATGGGGACCAACGGACGCAGTATTTT.